The clone carrying this TCR beta chain came up a few times. This specimen belongs to a study of blood T cell repertoires in COVID-19. Study at large: COVID-19 samples collected from the United States, Italy and Spain covered acute and convalescent phases. PBMCs, B-cell-depleted T cells, or T cells provided the cDNA or gDNA that made up the material.

The ends lost 3 bases at V and 0 bases at J; junction bases unmatched: 7. CDR1 is SGHNT, CDR2 YYREEE, per germline (reference sequence). The CDR3 extends over 19 amino acids. Source study methods: Estimation of nucleated cell counts relied on the amplification of reference gene primers. Only in-frame clones appear in the TCRdb table, and some are missing; sequencing was by immunoSEQ multiplex PCR. That table furnishes V, J and clone size, whereas the DNA furnished D and trimming. Among 150,000 to 200,000 clones listed, approximately 78% were seen once. This receptor was obtained from a woman of 80 years or more with active or convalescent COVID-19. J is TRBJ2-2 and V is TRBV5-4; 14 bases fit TRBD2. Sequencing was carried out using peripheral blood. Written as DNA, the CDR3 is TGTGCCAGCAGCTCCCTCCGGACTAGCGGGGGGCCGAACACCGGGGAGCTGTTTTTT. Protein: CASSSLRTSGGPNTGELFF. The variable domain in full, with the rest retrieved from reference TRBV5-4 and TRBJ2-2, is ETGVTQSPTHLIKTRGQQVTLRCSSQSGHNTVSWYQQALGQGPQFIFQYYREEENGRGNFPPRFSGLQFPNYSSELNVNALELDDSALYLCASSSLRTSGGPNTGELFFGEGSRLTVL.